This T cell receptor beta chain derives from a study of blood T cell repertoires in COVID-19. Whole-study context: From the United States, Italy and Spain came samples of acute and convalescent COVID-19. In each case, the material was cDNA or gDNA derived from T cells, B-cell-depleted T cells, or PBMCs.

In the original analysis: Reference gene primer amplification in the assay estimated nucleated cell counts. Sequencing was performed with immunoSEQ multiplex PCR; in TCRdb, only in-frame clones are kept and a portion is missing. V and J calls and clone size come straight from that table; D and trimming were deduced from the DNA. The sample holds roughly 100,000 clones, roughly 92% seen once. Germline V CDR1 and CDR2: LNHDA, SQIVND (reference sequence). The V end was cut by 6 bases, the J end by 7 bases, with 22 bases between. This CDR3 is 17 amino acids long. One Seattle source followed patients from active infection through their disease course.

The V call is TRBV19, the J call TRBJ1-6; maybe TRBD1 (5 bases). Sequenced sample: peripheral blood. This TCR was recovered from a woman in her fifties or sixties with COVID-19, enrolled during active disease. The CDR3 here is CASSRSGGGGLNSPLHF. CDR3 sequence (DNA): TGTGCCAGTAGCCGATCCGGGGGGGGAGGTTTAAATTCACCCCTCCACTTT.